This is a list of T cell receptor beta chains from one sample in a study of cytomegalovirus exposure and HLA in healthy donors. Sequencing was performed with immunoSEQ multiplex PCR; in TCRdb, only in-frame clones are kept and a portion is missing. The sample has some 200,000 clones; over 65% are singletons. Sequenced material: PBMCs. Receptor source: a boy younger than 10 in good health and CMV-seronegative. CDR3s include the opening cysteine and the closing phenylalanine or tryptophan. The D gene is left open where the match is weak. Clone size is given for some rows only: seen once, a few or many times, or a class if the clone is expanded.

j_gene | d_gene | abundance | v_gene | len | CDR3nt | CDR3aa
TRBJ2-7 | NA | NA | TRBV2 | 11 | TGTGCCAGCAATTGGGAGACCGAGCAGTACTTC | CASNWETEQYF
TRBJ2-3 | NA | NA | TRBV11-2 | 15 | TGTGCCAGCACTACCCGTGGCGGTAGCACAGATACGCAGTATTTT | CASTTRGGSTDTQYF
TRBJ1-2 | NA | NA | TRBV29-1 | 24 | TGCAGCGTTGAAGGGTTACACAGGACAACTCTTCCTTCTAGGGTGGCCCCCTATTTCTATGGCTACACCTTC | CSVEGLHRTTLPSRVAPYFYGYTF
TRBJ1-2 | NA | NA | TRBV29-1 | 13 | TGCAGCGTGGCGGGACTCCTAACCTATGGCTACACCTTC | CSVAGLLTYGYTF
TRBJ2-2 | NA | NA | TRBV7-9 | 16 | TGTTCCAGCAGCTCAGCCTACCAAACAGGATACGGGGAGCTGTTTTTT | CSSSSAYQTGYGELFF
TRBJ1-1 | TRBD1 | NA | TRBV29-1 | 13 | TGCAGCGTTGGGCGACAGGGGTCTACTGAAGCTTTCTTT | CSVGRQGSTEAFF
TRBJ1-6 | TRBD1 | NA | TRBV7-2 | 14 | TGTGCCAGCAGCTTAGCGCCCAGACAGGGGAGGCTCCACTTT | CASSLAPRQGRLHF
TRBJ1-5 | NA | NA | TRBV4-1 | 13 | TGCGCCAGCAGCCAATGGATGGGCCAGCCCCAGCATTTT | CASSQWMGQPQHF
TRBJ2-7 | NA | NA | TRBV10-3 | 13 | TGTGCCATCAGTTATAAGGCTAGCCACGAGCAGTACTTC | CAISYKASHEQYF
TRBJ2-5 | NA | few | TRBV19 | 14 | TGTGCCAGTAGTATGGTTATCAGGGCTAAGTCCCAGTACTTC | CASSMVIRAKSQYF
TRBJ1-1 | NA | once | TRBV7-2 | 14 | TGTGCCAGCAGGGACGACAGGAGGAACACTGAAGCTTTCTTT | CASRDDRRNTEAFF
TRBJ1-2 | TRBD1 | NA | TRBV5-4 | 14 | TGTGCCAGCAGCCGTGACAGGGTCAACTATGGCTACACCTTC | CASSRDRVNYGYTF
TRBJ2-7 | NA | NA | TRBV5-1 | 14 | TGCGCCAGCAGCCCTCAGGACAGCTCCTACGAGCAGTACTTC | CASSPQDSSYEQYF
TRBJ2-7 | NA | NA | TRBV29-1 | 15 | TGCAGCGTTGAGGTTTGGCAGTGGGCCTCCTACGAGCAGTACTTC | CSVEVWQWASYEQYF
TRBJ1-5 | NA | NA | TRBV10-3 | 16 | TGTGCCATCAGTGAGTCGGGCACAGGGAAGGCTCAGCCCCAGCATTTT | CAISESGTGKAQPQHF
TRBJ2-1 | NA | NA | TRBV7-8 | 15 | TGTGCCAGCAGCTTAGGGGGGGGCAACTACAATGAGCAGTTCTTC | CASSLGGGNYNEQFF
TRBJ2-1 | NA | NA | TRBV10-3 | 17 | TGTGCCATCAGTGCCTCAAAGGCCGGGGAGAACTACAATGAGCAGTTCTTC | CAISASKAGENYNEQFF
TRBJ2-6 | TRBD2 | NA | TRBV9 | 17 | TGTGCCAGCAGCCATTCGGGAGGGACCTCTGGGGCCAACGTCCTGACTTTC | CASSHSGGTSGANVLTF
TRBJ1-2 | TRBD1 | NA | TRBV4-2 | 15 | TGTGCCAGCAGCTACCGGGACAGGGGCGCGTATGGCTACACCTTC | CASSYRDRGAYGYTF
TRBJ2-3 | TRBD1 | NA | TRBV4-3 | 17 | TGCGCCAGCAGCCAGGCAAGGACAGGGGGCGCCTCAGATACGCAGTATTTT | CASSQARTGGASDTQYF
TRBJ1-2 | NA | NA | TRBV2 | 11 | TGTGCCAGCAGGGACCCGGGGGGCTACACCTTC | CASRDPGGYTF
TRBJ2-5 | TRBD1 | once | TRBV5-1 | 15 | TGCGCCAGCAGCTTGGGGGACAGGGTAGGAGAGACCCAGTACTTC | CASSLGDRVGETQYF
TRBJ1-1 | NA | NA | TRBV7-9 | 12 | TGTGCCAGCGGAGGGACCTACACTGAAGCTTTCTTT | CASGGTYTEAFF
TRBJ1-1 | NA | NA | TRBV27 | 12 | TGTGCCAGCCTCAATAGAAACACTGAAGCTTTCTTT | CASLNRNTEAFF
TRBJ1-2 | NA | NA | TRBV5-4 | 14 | TGTGCCAGCAGCTTGGCAGGGTCCAACTATGGCTACACCTTC | CASSLAGSNYGYTF
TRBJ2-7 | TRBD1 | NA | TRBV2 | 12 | TGTGCCAGCAGTGGGACAGGGGGCGAGCAGTACTTC | CASSGTGGEQYF
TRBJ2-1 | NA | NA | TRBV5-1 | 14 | TGCGCCAGCAGCGGGGGGAGCTCCTACAATGAGCAGTTCTTC | CASSGGSSYNEQFF
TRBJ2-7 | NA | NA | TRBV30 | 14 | TGTGCCTGGAGTGTAGGAGGGGTGGCCTACGAGCAGTACTTC | CAWSVGGVAYEQYF
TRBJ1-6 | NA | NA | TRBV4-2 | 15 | TGTGCCAGCAGTCTTTGGACAGAGTCTCGTTCACCCCTCCACTTT | CASSLWTESRSPLHF
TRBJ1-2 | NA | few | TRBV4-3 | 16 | TGCGCCAGCAGCCAAGCTAGCACAGTGACTAACTATGGCTACACCTTC | CASSQASTVTNYGYTF
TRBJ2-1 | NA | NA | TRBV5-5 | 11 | TGTGCCAGCAGACTGGACGGAGGAGGGTTCTTC | CASRLDGGGFF